This T cell receptor (beta chain) was documented in a study of cytomegalovirus exposure and HLA in healthy donors. TCRdb keeps only in-frame clones here, not all; method: immunoSEQ multiplex PCR. The sample carries around 95,000 clones, less than 85% recorded once. Trimming shortened V by 3 bases and J by 5 bases, and 11 bases separated the two germline ends. There are 14 residues in the CDR3. Germline V lookup: CDR1 MDHEN, CDR2 SYDVKM. Whole-study findings and limits: That first-cohort TCR clusters tended to co-occur in the approximately 110 validation repertoires was found in a later analysis. Testing in vitro showed a few CMV-associated chains specific for CMV antigens. Listed as cytomegalovirus-associated were over 150 TCR beta chains.

The donors were members of the validation cohort comprising about 130 subjects, separate from the roughly 650-subject first cohort. As concerns this clone: Antigen: not known.

This TCR derives from a man younger than 35 in good health and CMV-seropositive. The sequenced material came from PBMCs. This chain joins TRBV28 and TRBJ1-5; possible D gene TRBD1, 6 bases. CDR3 nucleotides: TGTGCCAGCAGTTTGGTACAGGGCCATCAGCCCCAGCATTTT. Amino acid sequence: CASSLVQGHQPQHF.